This T cell receptor beta chain was sequenced for a study of a mutant IDH1 vaccine in newly diagnosed glioma. General study points: Of all patients, about 94% showed vaccine-induced immune responses.

The protocol was immunoSEQ multiplex PCR, while the TCRdb copy is restricted to in-frame clones and leaves out a portion. Of approximately 52,000 clones listed, roughly 72% were seen once; the top ten hold over 4%. Indicated time point: week 47, end of study. Mutant IDH1 20-mer peptide, at 300 ug, made up each vaccine dose, with topical imiquimod. To note about this clone: Its antigen is currently unknown.

The CDR3 is made up of 17 amino acids. The V gene lost 2 bases and the J gene lost 0 bases, with 17 bases spanning the gap. Looked up from germline, CDR1 is GTSNPN and CDR2 is SVGIG (reference sequence). Sequenced here: PBMCs, sampled from a glioma patient whose treatment included an IDH1 peptide vaccine. The rearrangement uses TRBV30 and TRBJ2-1; D possibly uses TRBD1 or TRBD2 (6 bases each). The sequence came from a woman in her thirties or forties with glioma. Some clones in this sample may be carry-over from other donors' samples. CDR3 residues: CAWSPRRGASSYNEQFF. The CDR3 region has the DNA TGTGCCTGGAGTCCCCGGAGGGGGGCGAGCTCCTACAATGAGCAGTTCTTC. The whole variable domain, remainder taken from reference TRBV30 and TRBJ2-1, is SQTIHQWPATLVQPVGSPLSLECTVEGTSNPNLYWYRQAAGRGLQLLFYSVGIGQISSEVPQNLSASRPQDRQFILSSKKLLLSDSGFYLCAWSPRRGASSYNEQFFGPGTRLTVL.